This record covers a single TCR beta chain. Original analysis: Estimation of nucleated cell counts was performed using reference gene primer amplification. Repertoires were generated with immunoSEQ multiplex PCR, while TCRdb's copy carries only in-frame clones and drops some. V and J calls and clone size follow that table, whereas D and trimming were derived from the DNA. The sample lists about 100,000 clones; approximately 86% were seen once. This sample is drawn from a study of blood T cell repertoires in COVID-19. CDR1 and CDR2 (germline): SGHTA, FQGNSA. This CDR3 is built from 14 residues. The V gene lost 4 bases and the J gene lost 8 bases, with 15 bases spanning the gap.

The chain combines TRBV7-2 with TRBJ2-4; D is perhaps TRBD1 (6 bases). The clonotype comes from a human donor in a cohort sampled during active COVID-19. Sequenced input: peripheral blood. The CDR3 sequence: CASSSGHSGDIQYF. The DNA for the CDR3 is TGTGCCAGCAGCTCGGGCCACTCAGGGGACATTCAGTACTTC.